This TCR beta chain came from a study of CD8 T cells in Susac syndrome. With random hexamers, reverse transcription was performed on about 0.5 to 1 ug of RNA. An immunoSEQ multiplex PCR amplified TCR beta CDR3 over 54 Vbeta and 13 Jbeta. A single record per CDR3 protein comes from TCRdb applying MiXCR to the immunoSEQ multiplex PCR reads. Here the sample spans about 300,000 distinct CDR3 sequences, over 75% being singletons. Sequencing of TCR beta covered CD8+ and CD4+ T cells obtained from blood. The CDR3 is 16 amino acids. The ends were cut back, 7 bases at V and 0 bases at J, with 16 bases in the middle. Germline V lookup: CDR1 MNHEY, CDR2 SVGEGT.

The TCR was taken from a human donor with multiple sclerosis. The sequenced sample was CD8+ T cells from PBMCs. V and J are TRBV6-2 or TRBV6-3 and TRBJ2-1, with D perhaps matching TRBD2 (5 bases). CDR3 sequence reads: CASTTPKGSSYNEQFF. Here the CDR3 DNA reads TGTGCCAGCACCACACCAAAAGGGAGCTCCTACAATGAGCAGTTCTTC.